Listed below are T cell receptor beta chains from one sample, sequenced in a study of CD8 T cells in ankylosing spondylitis. TCRdb re-called the 5' RACE reads through MiXCR, storing one row per CDR3 protein. The data contain just under 350,000 distinct CDR3 sequences, around 15% of them seen just once; the ten biggest clones take up approximately 1.1%. The sequenced sample consisted of blood, either unsorted or a sorted T cell fraction (not recorded which). The receptors were gathered from a male donor with ankylosing spondylitis or in good health (not recorded which). The CDR3 runs from the conserved cysteine through the conserved F or W. The D gene is left open where the match is weak. Rows give clone size only sometimes, using once, few, many, or a class for an expanded clone.

TRBV9	TRBJ2-5	NA	NA	TGTGCCAGCAGCGTAGACTGGGGGGCGGCGACCCAGTACTTC	CASSVDWGAATQYF
TRBV20-1	TRBJ2-3	few	NA	TGCAGTGCTCCTCCCAGGGATGTGTGGACAGATACGCAGTATTTT	CSAPPRDVWTDTQYF
TRBV7-9	TRBJ2-2	few	TRBD2	TGTGCCAGCAGCACGCCGCCGGGACTAGCTCACGGGGAGCTGTTTTTT	CASSTPPGLAHGELFF
TRBV4-1	TRBJ1-4	NA	TRBD1	TGCGCCAGCAGCCAAGGACTCCGACAGGGGACAACTAATGAAAAACTGTTTTTT	CASSQGLRQGTTNEKLFF
TRBV11-2	TRBJ2-5	NA	NA	TGTGCCAGCAGCTTAGTCGCACCAGGGCGATGGGGAGAGACCCAGTACTTC	CASSLVAPGRWGETQYF
TRBV6-1	TRBJ1-2	NA	NA	TGTGCCAGCAGTGAAGGCTCGGGGGGCTTTGGCTACACCTTC	CASSEGSGGFGYTF
TRBV12-3/TRBV12-4	TRBJ2-1	many	NA	TGTGCCAGCGATTTGTCGGCCGGATCCTACAATGAGCAGTTCTTC	CASDLSAGSYNEQFF
TRBV28	TRBJ2-3	NA	NA	TGTGCCAGCAGCGGGCGCAGGGGTCGATCAGATACGCAGTATTTT	CASSGRRGRSDTQYF
TRBV10-3	TRBJ1-1	NA	NA	TGTGCCATCAGAGCGGGTCCATCCACCGAAGCTTTCTTT	CAIRAGPSTEAFF
TRBV12-3/TRBV12-4	TRBJ2-5	NA	TRBD2	TGTGCCAGCAGTTTTTCCAGCGGGGTTCAGACCCAGTACTTC	CASSFSSGVQTQYF
TRBV4-1	TRBJ2-7	few	TRBD2	TGCGCCAGCAGTCTTAGCGGGGGGGCTGATGAGCAGTACTTC	CASSLSGGADEQYF
TRBV10-2	TRBJ1-1	few	NA	TGCGCCAGCAGCACACTGAACACTGAAGCTTTCTTT	CASSTLNTEAFF
TRBV29-1	TRBJ2-1	many	NA	TGCAGCGTTACCCGGGAGGGGGCGACCTACAATGAGCAGTTCTTC	CSVTREGATYNEQFF
TRBV6-1	TRBJ2-6	NA	TRBD1	TGTGCCAGCAGTGAACGGAACCGGGACAGGGTATCCAACGTCCTGACTTTC	CASSERNRDRVSNVLTF
TRBV7-2	TRBJ2-1	few	TRBD2	TGTGCCAGCAGCATTAAGCGGGGGGGCCTGATAGGGAATGAGCAGTTCTTC	CASSIKRGGLIGNEQFF
TRBV7-9	TRBJ2-3	NA	NA	TGTGCCAGCAGCCCAAGCATAACCGGGGCAGATACGCAGTATTTT	CASSPSITGADTQYF
TRBV7-9	TRBJ2-1	NA	TRBD2	TGTGCCAGCAACGGGGGGGGGCTAGCGGGTTACAATGAGCAGTTCTTC	CASNGGGLAGYNEQFF
TRBV6-5	TRBJ2-7	once	TRBD2	TGTGCCAGCAGTTACTCGGAGCGGGGAGATTACGAGCAGTACTTC	CASSYSERGDYEQYF
TRBV30	TRBJ2-2	few	NA	TGTGCCTGGAGTTTTCGGAACACCGGGGAGCTGTTTTTT	CAWSFRNTGELFF
TRBV27	TRBJ1-1	NA	NA	TGTGCCAGCAGGCGACAGGATTTAAAGAACACTGAAGCTTTCTTT	CASRRQDLKNTEAFF
TRBV3-1	TRBJ2-1	NA	TRBD2	TGTGCCAGCAGCCCCGGGACTAGCGTCTACAATGAGCAGTTCTTC	CASSPGTSVYNEQFF
TRBV10-3	TRBJ1-1	few	NA	TGTGCCATCAGTGAGGTAGGGCTGGGGAACACTGAAGCTTTCTTT	CAISEVGLGNTEAFF
TRBV27	TRBJ1-2	many	NA	TGTGCCACCCAGACTAGAGGGAGGGATGGCTACACCTTC	CATQTRGRDGYTF
TRBV28	TRBJ2-4	few	TRBD2	TGTGCCAGCAGTTTGAATAGGGAGGGGACGGAAAACATTCAGTACTTC	CASSLNREGTENIQYF
TRBV19	TRBJ1-4	NA	NA	TGTGCCAGTGAGGGGTATGAAAAACTGTTTTTT	CASEGYEKLFF
TRBV29-1	TRBJ1-1	many	NA	TGCAGCGCATTGGTGACTGAAGCTTTCTTT	CSALVTEAFF
TRBV12-3/TRBV12-4	TRBJ2-1	few	NA	TGTGCCAGCACCCAAACCGGGACCGGCTCCTCCGATGAGCAGTTCTTC	CASTQTGTGSSDEQFF
TRBV12-3/TRBV12-4	TRBJ2-7	many	NA	TGTGCCAGCAGTGAACAGGGAATTGGATCCTACGAGCAGTACTTC	CASSEQGIGSYEQYF
TRBV5-1	TRBJ1-2	many	NA	TGCGCCAGCAGCGCTCAGGGAGACTATGGCTACACCTTC	CASSAQGDYGYTF
TRBV24-1	TRBJ2-1	few	NA	TGTGCCACTTCCCACGGCAGCGGGTCCTACAATGAGCAGTTCTTC	CATSHGSGSYNEQFF
TRBV20-1	TRBJ2-3	NA	NA	TGCAGTGCGGAGTACGCAGATACGCAGTATTTT	CSAEYADTQYF
TRBV20-1	TRBJ1-3	NA	NA	TGCAGTGCTCCTAAGGGGACTGGAAACACCATATATTTT	CSAPKGTGNTIYF
TRBV5-1	TRBJ2-7	many	NA	TGCGCCAGCAGCTCCCAGGACTACTCCTACGAGCAGTACTTC	CASSSQDYSYEQYF
TRBV6-5	TRBJ2-2	NA	NA	TGTGCCAGCAGTTATGGAGGGACATACACCGGGGAGCTGTTTTTT	CASSYGGTYTGELFF
TRBV10-3	TRBJ2-1	few	TRBD2	TGTGCCATCAGTGAGAAGGCTAGCGGGGAGAATGAGCAGTTCTTC	CAISEKASGENEQFF
TRBV12-3/TRBV12-4	TRBJ2-3	NA	NA	TGTGCCAGCAGCCCCGCACTGACACACACAGATACGCAGTATTTT	CASSPALTHTDTQYF
TRBV18	TRBJ2-1	few	TRBD2	TGTGCCAGCTCACCAATACTAACCGGGACTAGCGGACTTTCAGCCTACAATGAGCAGTTCTTC	CASSPILTGTSGLSAYNEQFF
TRBV12-3/TRBV12-4	TRBJ1-2	many	NA	TGTGCCAGCAGTTTGCCCCCGGGTGGCTACACCTTC	CASSLPPGGYTF
TRBV12-3/TRBV12-4	TRBJ1-2	few	NA	TGTGCCAGCAGATCCCGCAGTACTAACTATGGCTACACCTTC	CASRSRSTNYGYTF
TRBV5-1	TRBJ2-7	NA	NA	TGCGCCAGCAGCTATCTAGTATCGATCGAGCAGTACTTC	CASSYLVSIEQYF
TRBV24-1	TRBJ2-3	few	TRBD2	TGTGCCACCAGTGATGGGACTAGCGGGGGGGCTGGCAATACGCAGTATTTT	CATSDGTSGGAGNTQYF
TRBV30	TRBJ2-3	NA	NA	TGTGCCTGGAGCGCCCAGAGAACAGATACGCAGTATTTT	CAWSAQRTDTQYF
TRBV3-1	TRBJ2-5	NA	TRBD2	TGTGCCAGCAGCCAAGAAGGGACTAGCGGGATGCAGGAGACCCAGTACTTC	CASSQEGTSGMQETQYF
TRBV4-1	TRBJ2-2	few	TRBD2	TGCGCCAGCAGGACTAGCGGGAGCGGGGACACCGGGGAGCTGTTTTTT	CASRTSGSGDTGELFF
TRBV15	TRBJ2-5	NA	NA	TGTGCCACCAGCAGAGATTGGGAGACCCAGTACTTC	CATSRDWETQYF
TRBV6-1	TRBJ2-1	NA	TRBD2	TGTGCCATCCCCTTTGGACTAGCGGGACAGTTTGAGCAGTTCTTC	CAIPFGLAGQFEQFF
TRBV6-5	TRBJ2-1	NA	TRBD2	TGTGCCAGCAGTTGGTTAGCGGGGGCTACCTACAATGAGCAGTTCTTC	CASSWLAGATYNEQFF
TRBV7-2	TRBJ2-7	few	NA	TGTGCCAGCAGCTTAGTAGGGGACCCCTACGAGCAGTACTTC	CASSLVGDPYEQYF
TRBV4-1	TRBJ2-5	few	NA	TGCGCCAGCAGCCAAGCGGAGAATTTAGGGGAGACCCAGTACTTC	CASSQAENLGETQYF
TRBV12-3/TRBV12-4	TRBJ1-6	NA	NA	TGTGCCAGCAGTTCCTTGGGGCTAAGTGGTTCACCCCTCCACTTT	CASSSLGLSGSPLHF